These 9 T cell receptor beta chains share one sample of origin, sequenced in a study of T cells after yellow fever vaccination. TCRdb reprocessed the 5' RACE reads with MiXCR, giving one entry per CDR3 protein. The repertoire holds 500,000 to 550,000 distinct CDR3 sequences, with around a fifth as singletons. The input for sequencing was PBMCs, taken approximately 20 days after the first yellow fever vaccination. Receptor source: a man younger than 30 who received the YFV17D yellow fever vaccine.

DNA for the CDR3: TGTGCCAGCAGCATTACGGGGGCTTACGAGCAGTACGTC. It yields the protein CASSITGAYEQYV. The rearrangement links TRBV21-1 to TRBJ2-7; TRBD1 reflects the table's D call only, with no check against the DNA. TRBV21-1 is a recognized pseudogene. The CDR3 runs to 13 residues.

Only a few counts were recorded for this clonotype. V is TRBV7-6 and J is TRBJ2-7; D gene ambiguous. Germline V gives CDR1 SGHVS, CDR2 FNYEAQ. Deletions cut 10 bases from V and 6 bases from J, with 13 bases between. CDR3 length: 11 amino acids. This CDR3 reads CANMRLGEQYF. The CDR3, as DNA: TGTGCCAATATGCGGCTGGGCGAGCAGTACTTC.

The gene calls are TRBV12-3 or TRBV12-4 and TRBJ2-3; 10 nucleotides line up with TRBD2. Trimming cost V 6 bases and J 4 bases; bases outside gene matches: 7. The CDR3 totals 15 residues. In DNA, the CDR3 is TGTGCCAGCAGCCCGGGACTAGCGTCCTCAGATACGCAGTATTTT. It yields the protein CASSPGLASSDTQYF.

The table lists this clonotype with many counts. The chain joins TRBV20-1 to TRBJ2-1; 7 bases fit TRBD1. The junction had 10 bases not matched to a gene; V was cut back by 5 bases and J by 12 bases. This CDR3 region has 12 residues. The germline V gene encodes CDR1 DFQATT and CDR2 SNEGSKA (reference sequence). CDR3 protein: CSASPSRTGQFF. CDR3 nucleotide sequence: TGCAGTGCTTCCCCATCAAGGACAGGGCAGTTCTTC.

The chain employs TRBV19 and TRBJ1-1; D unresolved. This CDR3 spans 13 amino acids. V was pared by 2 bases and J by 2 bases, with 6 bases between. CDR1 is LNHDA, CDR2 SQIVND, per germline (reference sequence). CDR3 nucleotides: TGTGCCAGTAGTATAATGGGAAACACTGAAGCTTTCTTT. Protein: CASSIMGNTEAFF.

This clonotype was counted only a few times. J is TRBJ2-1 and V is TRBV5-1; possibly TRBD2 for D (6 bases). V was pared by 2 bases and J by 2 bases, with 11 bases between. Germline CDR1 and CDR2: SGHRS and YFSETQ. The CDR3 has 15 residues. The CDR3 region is CASSLGTGTYNEQFF. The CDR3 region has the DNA TGCGCCAGCAGCTTAGGGACTGGCACCTACAATGAGCAGTTCTTC.

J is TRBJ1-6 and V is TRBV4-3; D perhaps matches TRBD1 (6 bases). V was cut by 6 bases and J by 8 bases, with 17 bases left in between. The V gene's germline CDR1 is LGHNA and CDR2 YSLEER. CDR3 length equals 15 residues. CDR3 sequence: CASRGGSDVHSPLHF. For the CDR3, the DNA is TGCGCCAGCAGAGGGGGGAGCGACGTGCATTCACCCCTCCACTTT.

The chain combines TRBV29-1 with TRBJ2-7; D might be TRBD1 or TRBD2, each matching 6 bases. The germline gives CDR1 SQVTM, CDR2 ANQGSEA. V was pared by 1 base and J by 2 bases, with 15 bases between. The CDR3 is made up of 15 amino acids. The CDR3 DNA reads TGCAGCGTTGAAGTAGGGGGGCCCCTCGCCTACGAGCAGTACTTC. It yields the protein CSVEVGGPLAYEQYF.

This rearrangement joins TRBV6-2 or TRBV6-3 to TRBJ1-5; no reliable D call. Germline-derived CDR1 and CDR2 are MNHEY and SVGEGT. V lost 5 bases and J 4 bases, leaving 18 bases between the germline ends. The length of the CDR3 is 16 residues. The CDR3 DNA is TGTGCCAGCAGTCCCCTGCGGGGTGCGGGAAATCAGCCCCAGCATTTT. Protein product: CASSPLRGAGNQPQHF.